A single sample is the source of the 17 T cell receptor beta chains below, sequenced in a study of human T cells and chemical hapten exposure. Indicated time point: patch test 1, 2 weeks after DPC sensitization. Treatment meaning: therapeutic diphenylcyclopropenone sensitization with weekly scalp DPC. TCRdb re-called the RACE reads with MiXCR, one entry per CDR3 protein. The data show 75,000 to 90,000 distinct CDR3 sequences, about 9.4% seen once. Sequenced material: whole blood, taken in connection with sensitization to the hapten diphenylcyclopropenone (DPC). The receptors were gathered from a woman aged 45-60 years with alopecia areata. Some clones in this sample may be carry-over from other donors' samples.

This clonotype has a handful of counts. The V and J genes are TRBV20-1 and TRBJ1-3; D unclear. This CDR3 region has 13 residues. V lost 6 bases and J 4 bases, leaving 13 bases between the germline ends. CDR1 is DFQATT, CDR2 SNEGSKA, per germline (reference sequence). The CDR3 DNA reads as TGCAGTGCCGAGAAAGGGAACGGAAACACCATATATTTT. This codes for CSAEKGNGNTIYF.

This clonotype occurred a few times. This sequence joins TRBV20-1 and TRBJ1-2, with TRBD1 as a possible D gene (5 bases). V was clipped by 0 bases and J by 3 bases, with 14 bases between them. Germline V gene lookup returns CDR1 DFQATT and CDR2 SNEGSKA (reference sequence). The CDR3 loop spans 15 amino acids. The CDR3 sequence is CSARDRSGLYYGYTF. CDR3 in DNA: TGCAGTGCTAGAGATCGTTCAGGGTTGTACTATGGCTACACCTTC.

The table lists this clonotype with many counts. The chain recombines TRBV7-8 with TRBJ2-4; D unresolved. From germline, CDR1 is SGHVS and CDR2 FQNEAQ. CDR3 length equals 16 residues. Trimming stripped 1 base from V and 2 bases from J, with 12 bases between. The CDR3, as DNA: TGTGCCAGCAGCTTAGAGGGTGGGCAGTCCAAAAACATTCAGTACTTC. Its protein product is CASSLEGGQSKNIQYF.

In its sample, this clonotype was seen many times. DNA of the CDR3: TGTGCCAGCAGCCCGACCGGGACTAGCGGGAGGACCCACGAGCAGTACTTC. Translation gives CASSPTGTSGRTHEQYF. The rearrangement links TRBV12-3 or TRBV12-4 to TRBJ2-7; TRBD2 agrees at 15 bases. The CDR3 length is 17 residues. V was clipped by 6 bases and J by 5 bases; unmatched bases: 11.

This clonotype was seen only a few times. The chain combines TRBV11-2 with TRBJ2-7, with D hard to call. The V end lost 5 bases, the J end lost 3 bases, and 11 bases lay between the germline ends. The germline CDR1 and CDR2 sequences are SGHAT and FQNNGV. The CDR3 consists of 13 residues. CDR3 bases: TGTGCCAGCAGCCCTAGTCTGGGCTACGAGCAGTACTTC. This gives the protein CASSPSLGYEQYF. Filled out from reference TRBV11-2 and TRBJ2-7, the complete variable domain reads EAGVAQSPRYKIIEKRQSVAFWCNPISGHATLYWYQQILGQGPKLLIQFQNNGVVDDSQLPKDRFSAERLKGVDSTLKIQPAKLEDSAVYLCASSPSLGYEQYFGPGTRLTVT.

The J gene is TRBJ1-1, the V gene TRBV18; D is perhaps TRBD1 (5 bases). The CDR3 runs 14 residues. Germline V lookup: CDR1 KGHSH, CDR2 LQKENI. The V end was cut by 3 bases, the J end by 1 base, with 9 bases between. The CDR3 DNA reads TGTGCCAGCTCACCGGGGCAGGCGAACACTGAAGCTTTCTTT. This codes for CASSPGQANTEAFF. Full variable domain (rest looked up from reference TRBV18 and TRBJ1-1): NAGVMQNPRHLVRRRGQEARLRCSPMKGHSHVYWYRQLPEEGLKFMVYLQKENIIDESGMPKERFSAEFPKEGPSILRIQQVVRGDSAAYFCASSPGQANTEAFFGQGTRLTVV.

This clonotype occurred many times. The chain combines TRBV6-5 with TRBJ1-3; tentative D call: TRBD1 (6 bases). The CDR3 length is 17 residues. Germline lookup yields CDR1 MNHEY and CDR2 SVGAGI. Trimming pared 6 bases from V and 0 bases from J, leaving 18 bases between. In DNA, the CDR3 is TGTGCCAGCAGCCCTTACGACAGGTCCCTCTCTGGAAACACCATATATTTT. Its protein product is CASSPYDRSLSGNTIYF.

This chain uses TRBV20-1 with TRBJ2-3; no definite D call. The CDR3 sequence is 16 residues long. V was trimmed by 1 base and J by 5 bases, leaving 19 bases between them. Germline V lookup: CDR1 DFQATT, CDR2 SNEGSKA (reference sequence). Here the CDR3 DNA reads TGCAGTGCTAGAGGGTTGGAGACCCGAAGGGTAGATACGCAGTATTTT. Translating gives CSARGLETRRVDTQYF.

In this sample, this clonotype turned up many times. This chain joins TRBV3-2 and TRBJ1-1; the table's D call, TRBD1, has no DNA check behind it. TRBV3-2 is noted as a pseudogene. The CDR3 contains 18 residues. CDR3 nucleotide sequence: TGTGCCAGCAGCCAAGATGCCTTCGAGGGGGGCTGTAACACTGAAGCTTTCTTT. Translation: CASSQDAFEGGCNTEAFF.

This clonotype has a handful of counts. J is TRBJ1-2 and V is TRBV11-1; the D is unclear. This CDR3 has 15 amino acids. Germline CDR1 is SGHAT and CDR2 is FQDESV (reference sequence). V lost 5 bases and J lost 8, with 21 bases in between. This CDR3 reads CASSPTQFGNEGYTF. CDR3 bases: TGTGCCAGCAGCCCTACCCAGTTCGGAAACGAAGGCTACACCTTC. Based on the CDR3 plus reference TRBV11-1 and TRBJ1-2, the full variable domain is EAEVAQSPRYKITEKSQAVAFWCDPISGHATLYWYRQILGQGPELLVQFQDESVVDDSQLPKDRFSAERLKGVDSTLKIQPAELGDSAMYLCASSPTQFGNEGYTFGSGTRLTVV.

This clonotype has only a few counts. The chain employs TRBV5-1 and TRBJ2-3; D call uncertain. Germline assignment: CDR1 SGHRS and CDR2 YFSETQ. The CDR3 runs to 15 residues. V was clipped by 1 base and J by 0 bases, with 9 bases between them. The CDR3 nucleotides are TGCGCCAGCAGCTTGTCTCAGCCTAGCACAGATACGCAGTATTTT. Its protein product is CASSLSQPSTDTQYF. Complete variable domain (other parts from reference TRBV5-1 and TRBJ2-3): KAGVTQTPRYLIKTRGQQVTLSCSPISGHRSVSWYQQTPGQGLQFLFEYFSETQRNKGNFPGRFSGRQFSNSRSEMNVSTLELGDSALYLCASSLSQPSTDTQYFGPGTRLTVL.

The chain recombines TRBV12-3 or TRBV12-4 with TRBJ1-1; D unclear. This CDR3 region has 13 residues. Trimming took off 7 bases at V and 6 bases at J, with 15 bases between the two ends. The chain's CDR3 is CASIPSSTAEAFF. CDR3 DNA sequence: TGTGCCAGCATCCCTTCGTCAACCGCTGAAGCTTTCTTT.

The table lists this clonotype with a few counts. The V gene is TRBV2, the J gene TRBJ1-5; D might be TRBD1 (6 bases). CDR1 is SNHLY, CDR2 FYNNEI, per germline. The V end lost 8 bases, the J end lost 1 base, and 18 bases lay between the germline ends. The CDR3 has 16 amino acids. The CDR3 protein is CASLWGQGGSNQPQHF. In DNA form, the CDR3 reads TGTGCCAGCCTTTGGGGTCAAGGGGGGAGCAATCAGCCCCAGCATTTT.

This clonotype occurred once. This chain connects TRBV6-2 or TRBV6-3 to TRBJ2-7; 11 bases map to TRBD2. Germline V gene sequence: CDR1 MNHEY, CDR2 SVGEGT. This CDR3 is built from 15 residues. The ends lost 6 bases at V and 5 bases at J; junction bases unmatched: 9. The CDR3 region is CASSLPSGRSHEQYF. The CDR3 DNA is TGTGCCAGCAGCCTCCCTAGCGGGAGGTCCCACGAGCAGTACTTC.

In this sample, this clonotype turned up a few times. V is TRBV5-6 and J is TRBJ2-7; D unclear. V was pared by 1 base and J by 0 bases, with 11 bases between. There are 15 residues in the CDR3. Germline CDR1 SGHDT, CDR2 YYEEEE. CDR3 sequence reads: CASSLYGIISYEQYF. In nucleotides, the CDR3 is TGTGCCAGCAGCTTGTACGGCATTATCTCCTACGAGCAGTACTTC. Supplemented by reference TRBV5-6 and TRBJ2-7, the full variable domain reads DAGVTQSPTHLIKTRGQQVTLRCSPKSGHDTVSWYQQALGQGPQFIFQYYEEEERQRGNFPDRFSGHQFPNYSSELNVNALLLGDSALYLCASSLYGIISYEQYFGPGTRLTVT.

This chain connects TRBV6-6 to TRBJ2-1, with D possibly being TRBD2 (6 bases). Germline CDR1 and CDR2: MNHNY and SVGAGI (reference sequence). CDR3 length: 13 amino acids. Trimming took off 6 bases at V and 6 bases at J, with 12 bases between the two ends. The CDR3 DNA sequence: TGTGCCAGCAGCCCTGGAGGGTCCAATGAGCAGTTCTTC. It encodes CASSPGGSNEQFF.

This clonotype was counted many times. The V and J genes are TRBV11-2 and TRBJ2-7; the D is unclear. Germline V lookup: CDR1 SGHAT, CDR2 FQNNGV. The CDR3 sequence is 11 residues long. Trimming cost V 5 bases and J 6 bases, with 8 bases left between them. The CDR3 here is CASSPLLEQYF. CDR3 sequence (DNA): TGTGCCAGCAGCCCCCTCCTCGAGCAGTACTTC.